A single sample gave rise to the 21 T cell receptor beta chains below, sequenced in a study of T cells in Graves' hyperthyroidism and ophthalmopathy. Researchers took RNA transcripts and amplified the TCR beta CDR3 regions from them. First-round RT-PCR of the TCR CDR3 relied on the HTBI primer set. TCRdb re-called the multiplex PCR reads through MiXCR, storing one row per CDR3 protein. The sample includes 350,000 to 400,000 distinct CDR3 sequences, approximately 19% seen only once; the top ten take around 3.6%. The source material was blood. These receptors all come from a woman between 18 and 29 years old with Graves' hyperthyroidism.

This clonotype was counted many times. The conserved phenylalanine or tryptophan is not found at the CDR3 terminus, so this likely reflects a read error. The chain joins TRBV2 to TRBJ1-5; the D is unclear. CDR3 length equals 14 residues. The germline V gene encodes CDR1 SNHLY and CDR2 FYNNEI. The germline V and J ends were trimmed by 4 bases and 2 bases, with 9 bases remaining between them. CDR3 region: CASSGPGGNQPQHL. The CDR3 nucleotides read TGTGCCAGCAGTGGGCCAGGAGGCAATCAGCCCCAGCATCTT.

This clonotype was seen ten or more times. This rearrangement joins TRBV15 to TRBJ2-2; D gene unclear. This CDR3 contains 12 residues. V was shortened by 5 bases and J by 4 bases, with 5 bases between the two germline ends. CDR1 is LNHNV, CDR2 YYDKDF, per germline (reference sequence). The CDR3 loop reads CATSPGTGELFF. In nucleotides, the CDR3 is TGTGCCACCAGCCCTGGCACCGGGGAGCTGTTTTTT.

This chain links TRBV2 with TRBJ1-2; possible D gene TRBD1, 6 bases. Germline CDR1 and CDR2: SNHLY and FYNNEI. The CDR3 spans 10 residues. The V end was cut by 4 bases, the J end by 12 bases, with 9 bases between. The CDR3 here is CASSVGAHTF. The DNA for the CDR3 is TGTGCCAGCAGTGTGGGGGCGCACACCTTC.

The chain carries TRBV11-3 and TRBJ2-1; D not certain. CDR1 SGHNT and CDR2 YENEEA come from the germline V gene. V was pared by 0 bases and J by 5 bases, with 5 bases between. This CDR3 region has 13 residues. CDR3 sequence (DNA): TGTGCCAGCAGCTTAGACAATAACAATGAGCAGTTCTTC. This codes for CASSLDNNNEQFF.

This clonotype was counted at least ten times. At one boundary the junction diverges from the germline segment, which might be a read error. The V and J genes are TRBV5-1 and TRBJ1-2; 10 positions match TRBD1. The V gene's germline CDR1 is SGHRS and CDR2 YFSETQ. This CDR3 is built from 13 residues. Written as DNA, the CDR3 is TGCGCCAGCAGCCAGTCCGGGACAGGGGAGATAGGCTTC. This codes for CASSQSGTGEIGF.

V gene TRBV6-2 or TRBV6-3 combines with J gene TRBJ2-6, with D perhaps TRBD2 (6 bases). In germline, CDR1 is MNHEY, CDR2 SVGEGT. V was cut by 2 bases and J by 2 bases, with 16 bases left in between. The CDR3 sequence is 18 residues long. CDR3 residues: CASSYNPGVWAGANVLTF. Here the CDR3 DNA reads TGTGCCAGCAGTTACAATCCGGGGGTTTGGGCTGGGGCCAACGTCCTGACTTTC.

This clonotype was seen repeatedly, ten times or more. V and J are TRBV24-1 and TRBJ1-1, with D perhaps matching TRBD1 (6 bases). V lost 5 bases to trimming and J lost 6 bases, with 12 bases between them. Per germline, CDR1 KGHDR and CDR2 SFDVKD. This CDR3 spans 13 amino acids. The CDR3 protein is CATSARGLAEAFF. The CDR3 nucleotides are TGTGCCACCAGTGCCCGGGGGCTCGCTGAAGCTTTCTTT.

This clonotype has at least ten counts. The chain is built from TRBV20-1 and TRBJ1-5, with a tentative D call TRBD1 (5 bases). Germline-derived CDR1 and CDR2 are DFQATT and SNEGSKA (reference sequence). CDR3 length: 12 amino acids. V gave up 3 bases and J gave up 9 bases, with 12 bases separating them. For the CDR3, the DNA is TGCAGTGCTAGGGGCGGGGGAGGGCCCCAGCATTTT. Encoded protein: CSARGGGGPQHF.

Ten or more counts support this clonotype. This rearrangement joins TRBV3-1 to TRBJ2-7; D is unclear. Looked up from germline, CDR1 is LGHDT and CDR2 is YNNKEL (reference sequence). The CDR3 has 13 amino acids. Trimming took off 4 bases at V and 4 bases at J, with 11 bases between the two ends. Here the CDR3 DNA reads TGTGCCAGCAGCCCCGGCCAGGAATACGAGCAGTACTTC. Protein: CASSPGQEYEQYF.

This clonotype occurred many times. V gene TRBV28 combines with J gene TRBJ2-2; D is ambiguous. V lost 7 bases and J 6 bases, leaving 15 bases between the germline ends. CDR3 length: 14 amino acids. The germline V gene encodes CDR1 MDHEN and CDR2 SYDVKM. CDR3 nucleotide sequence: TGTGCCAGCACCTTGTTTTCCGAATCCGGGGAGCTGTTTTTT. This codes for CASTLFSESGELFF.

This clonotype appeared a few times. The chain carries TRBV11-2 and TRBJ1-1, with a tentative D call TRBD1 (6 bases). The CDR3 length is 18 residues. V gave up 0 bases and J gave up 4 bases, with 21 bases separating them. Germline V CDR1 and CDR2: SGHAT, FQNNGV. In DNA, the CDR3 is TGTGCCAGCAGCTTAGATTTCAGGACAGTAAATTTGACCACTGAAGCTTTCTTT. This codes for CASSLDFRTVNLTTEAFF.

This clonotype has a count of ten or more. The genes are TRBV29-1 and TRBJ1-3; the match to TRBD1 covers 9 bases. The CDR3 spans 16 residues. Germline V CDR1 and CDR2: SQVTM, ANQGSEA. Germline trimming cut 3 bases from V and 2 bases from J; bases unmatched to any gene: 8. CDR3 nucleotides: TGCAGCGTTGAGCCAAGGGACAGGGATCCTGGAAACACCATATATTTT. The encoded protein is CSVEPRDRDPGNTIYF.

A few counts support this clonotype. The V gene is TRBV4-2, the J gene TRBJ1-1; 7 bases are a match to TRBD1. The CDR3 sequence is 16 residues long. Looked up from germline, CDR1 is LGHNA and CDR2 is YNFKEQ. Unmatched junction bases numbered 5, after V lost 1 base and J lost 0 bases. CDR3 in amino acids: CASSQVATGMNTEAFF. CDR3 DNA: TGTGCCAGCAGCCAAGTCGCGACAGGGATGAACACTGAAGCTTTCTTT.

This clonotype was observed many times. The CDR3 DNA is TGTGCCAGCGAACGACCGCCGGCCGGGGAGCTGTTTTTT. It codes for CASERPPAGELFF. This sequence joins TRBV7-9 and TRBJ2-2; no reliable D call. Germline V gene sequence: CDR1 SEHNR, CDR2 FQNEAQ (reference sequence). Trimming removed 8 bases from V and 6 bases from J, with 13 bases in between. The CDR3 spans 13 residues. Based on the CDR3 plus reference TRBV7-9 and TRBJ2-2, the full variable domain is DTGVSQNPRHKITKRGQNVTFRCDPISEHNRLYWYRQTLGQGPEFLTYFQNEAQLEKSRLLSDRFSAERPKGSFSTLEIQRTEQGDSAMYLCASERPPAGELFFGEGSRLTVL.

CDR3 DNA: TGTGCCACCAGCACGGGCAGCATGAACACTGAAGCTTTCTTT. This gives the protein CATSTGSMNTEAFF. The chain employs TRBV15 and TRBJ1-1; D unresolved. V was pared by 4 bases and J by 0 bases, with 9 bases between. The CDR3 totals 14 residues. Looked up from germline, CDR1 is LNHNV and CDR2 is YYDKDF (reference sequence).

This clonotype was detected ten times or more. V usage is TRBV2 and J usage is TRBJ2-2, with no clear D. V was trimmed by 8 bases and J by 2 bases, leaving 12 bases between them. CDR3 size: 14 residues. Looked up from germline, CDR1 is SNHLY and CDR2 is FYNNEI. The CDR3 DNA sequence: TGTGCCAGCGGGAACAGAGACAACACCGGGGAGCTGTTTTTT. Its protein is CASGNRDNTGELFF.

This clonotype was observed many times. The chain carries TRBV12-3 or TRBV12-4 and TRBJ2-7; 12 bases agree with TRBD2. V lost 5 bases and J lost 5; bases outside the gene matches: 10. The CDR3 spans 16 residues. The CDR3 is CASSGLGLAGSDEQYF. The CDR3 DNA sequence: TGTGCCAGCAGTGGACTCGGACTAGCGGGGTCGGACGAGCAGTACTTC.

The table lists this clonotype with many counts. The chain joins TRBV20-1 to TRBJ2-7; 16 nucleotides agree with TRBD2. This CDR3 comprises 17 residues. Germline assignment: CDR1 DFQATT and CDR2 SNEGSKA (reference sequence). V trimming: 5 bases; J trimming: 5 bases; junction bases outside the gene matches: 12. DNA for the CDR3: TGCAGTGCTGACCCCGGGACTAGCGGGGGGGGCTTGAACGAGCAGTACTTC. This sequence encodes CSADPGTSGGGLNEQYF.

This clonotype has at least ten counts. The J gene is TRBJ2-7, the V gene TRBV7-9, with a weak D call TRBD1 (5 bases). V was pared by 2 bases and J by 5 bases, with 13 bases between. The CDR3 extends over 14 amino acids. Germline assignment: CDR1 SEHNR and CDR2 FQNEAQ (reference sequence). This chain's CDR3 is CASSLPQGDNEQYF. The CDR3 DNA follows: TGTGCCAGCAGCTTACCCCAGGGTGACAACGAGCAGTACTTC.

Ten or more counts support this clonotype. The V call is TRBV5-1, the J call TRBJ2-7; a weak D match, TRBD2 (5 bases). Per the germline V gene, CDR1 is SGHRS and CDR2 is YFSETQ. V was cut by 2 bases and J by 5 bases, with 11 bases left in between. The CDR3 is 13 amino acids. CDR3 in amino acids: CASSFGVSNEQYF. The CDR3 region has the DNA TGCGCCAGCAGCTTCGGGGTTAGCAACGAGCAGTACTTC.

This clonotype was found many times. The rearrangement links TRBV7-9 to TRBJ1-2, with 7 bases matching TRBD1. The CDR3 is 15 residues long. V lost 7 bases to trimming and J lost 3 bases; unmatched junction nucleotides: 11. Germline V gene lookup returns CDR1 SEHNR and CDR2 FQNEAQ (reference sequence). The CDR3: CASIQTGSRYYGYTF. The CDR3 DNA reads as TGTGCCAGCATCCAGACAGGGTCGAGATACTATGGCTACACCTTC.